These 22 T cell receptor beta chains originate from one sample sequenced in a study of OX40 agonist ivuxolimab in advanced cancers. Libraries came from the immunoSEQ multiplex PCR assay. TCRdb took over this immuneACCESS table, retaining in-frame rearrangements with V and J assigned. Such tables are incomplete; in checked studies, under half of the missing clones stem from an unresolved V gene, and the remainder is unexplained. Counted in this sample were tens of thousands of clones; around 94% of them appeared once. Of the sample, around 12% falls within the top ten clones. The source material was CD4+ or CD8+ T cells sorted from blood, sampled in a trial of the OX40 agonist ivuxolimab. The receptors were gathered from an adult with an advanced solid tumor such as melanoma, head and neck, liver or kidney cancer.

The chain combines TRBV9 with TRBJ1-4; 8 bases are shared with TRBD1. The CDR3 spans 19 residues. V shed 4 bases and J 5 bases; nucleotides not matched to a gene: 19. Germline V gene lookup returns CDR1 SGDLS and CDR2 YYNGEE. The DNA for the CDR3 is TGTGCCAGCAGCCCTACGGTCCTTTATCCGGGACAGGCGAATGAAAAACTGTTTTTT. Protein product: CASSPTVLYPGQANEKLFF.

The chain links TRBV14 to TRBJ2-1, with 8 bases aligning to TRBD2. This CDR3 comprises 16 residues. Looked up from germline, CDR1 is SGHDN and CDR2 is FVKESK. V shed 3 bases and J 6 bases; nucleotides not matched to a gene: 10. The DNA of the CDR3 is TGTGCCAGCAGCCAGGAGCCGGGACTAGGACGCAATGAGCAGTTCTTC. This gives the protein CASSQEPGLGRNEQFF.

The chain carries TRBV7-9 and TRBJ2-7; D ambiguous. This CDR3 has 12 amino acids. Germline V gene lookup returns CDR1 SEHNR and CDR2 FQNEAQ (reference sequence). Trimming removed 8 bases at V and 0 bases at J, with 8 bases between. The CDR3 here is CASHGNSYEQYF. In nucleotides, the CDR3 is TGTGCCAGCCATGGCAACTCCTACGAGCAGTACTTC.

The chain recombines TRBV5-4 with TRBJ2-6; a possible D gene is TRBD1 (5 bases). Germline values: CDR1 SGHNT, CDR2 YYREEE (reference sequence). The CDR3 extends over 15 amino acids. V lost 4 bases to trimming and J lost 0 bases, with 8 bases between them. The CDR3 DNA follows: TGTGCCAGCAGCCTGGGGCACTCTGGGGCCAACGTCCTGACTTTC. Translated: CASSLGHSGANVLTF.

This clone showed up just once. This rearrangement joins TRBV2 to TRBJ1-2, with 9 nucleotides matching TRBD1. Unmatched junction bases numbered 15, after V lost 4 bases and J lost 3 bases. This CDR3 region has 18 residues. In germline, CDR1 is SNHLY, CDR2 FYNNEI. CDR3: CASSGGQLLTGGDYGYTF. The DNA for the CDR3 is TGTGCCAGCAGTGGAGGTCAATTATTAACAGGGGGCGACTATGGCTACACCTTC.

The rearrangement joins TRBV21-1 to TRBJ1-2. TRBV21-1 is described as a pseudogene. This CDR3 has 15 residues. The chain's CDR3 is CASSRMGSGGYGYTF. The CDR3 nucleotides read TGTGCCAGCAGCAGAATGGGGTCTGGGGGCTATGGCTACACCTTC.

The genes are TRBV27 and TRBJ2-2, with D uncertain. The CDR3 consists of 12 residues. CDR1 MNHEY and CDR2 SMNVEV come from the germline V gene (reference sequence). The ends were cut back, 1 base at V and 6 bases at J, with 3 bases in the middle. The CDR3 loop is CASSLFPGELFF. CDR3 in DNA: TGTGCCAGCAGTTTATTCCCCGGGGAGCTGTTTTTT.

V usage is TRBV7-8 and J usage is TRBJ2-1; D not certain. V gave up 1 base and J gave up 0 bases, with 13 bases separating them. Germline V lookup: CDR1 SGHVS, CDR2 FQNEAQ. The CDR3 is made up of 17 amino acids. CDR3 nucleotide sequence: TGTGCCAGCAGCTTAGGTTACACAGTTAGCTCCTACAATGAGCAGTTCTTC. Translated: CASSLGYTVSSYNEQFF.

The chain couples TRBV5-6 to TRBJ2-1, with 9 bases matching TRBD2. Germline trimming cut 0 bases from V and 8 bases from J; bases unmatched to any gene: 6. The CDR3 runs 15 residues. In germline, CDR1 is SGHDT, CDR2 YYEEEE. The CDR3 DNA reads TGTGCCAGCAGCTTGGTCCTAGCGGGATGGGATGAGCAGTTCTTC. The encoded protein is CASSLVLAGWDEQFF.

This clone appeared a single time. The chain is built from TRBV29-1 and TRBJ2-5, with 8 bases lining up with TRBD2. Germline CDR1 reads SQVTM; CDR2 reads ANQGSEA. The CDR3 spans 15 residues. The junction had 13 bases not matched to a gene; V was cut back by 6 bases and J by 4 bases. The CDR3 DNA reads as TGCAGCGTGGTCCCCCCAGCGGGAGTTAGAGAGACCCAGTACTTC. As protein: CSVVPPAGVRETQYF.

This chain connects TRBV6-5 to TRBJ1-2; no firm D call. This CDR3 is built from 13 residues. CDR1 is MNHEY, CDR2 SVGAGI, per germline. With 6 bases removed from V and 0 bases from J, the gap between germline ends came to 8 bases. In DNA form, the CDR3 reads TGTGCCAGCAGCCCGGTGGCTAACTATGGCTACACCTTC. Translated: CASSPVANYGYTF.

This clone has a handful of counts. The chain links TRBV4-3 to TRBJ1-5; D gene ambiguous. The CDR3 has 13 amino acids. V was cut by 4 bases and J by 7 bases, with 11 bases left in between. Per germline, CDR1 LGHNA and CDR2 YSLEER. CDR3 sequence reads: CASSLEGGQPQHF. The CDR3 bases are TGCGCCAGCAGCCTTGAAGGAGGGCAGCCCCAGCATTTT.

The chain joins TRBV4-1 to TRBJ2-1; 7 bases are a match to TRBD1. The junction had 12 bases not matched to a gene; V was cut back by 1 base and J by 0 bases. Germline V gene data show CDR1 as MGHRA and CDR2 as YSYEKL. The CDR3 covers 19 residues. This CDR3 reads CASSQVPTGAKSSYNEQFF. The DNA for the CDR3 is TGCGCCAGCAGCCAAGTCCCAACAGGGGCTAAAAGCTCCTACAATGAGCAGTTCTTC.

The chain links TRBV9 to TRBJ2-7, with D maybe TRBD2 (6 bases). The ends were cut back, 0 bases at V and 2 bases at J, with 21 bases in the middle. Looked up from germline, CDR1 is SGDLS and CDR2 is YYNGEE. This CDR3 spans 18 amino acids. The DNA of the CDR3 is TGTGCCAGCAGCGTAGTGCCCCCGGGGAGCGGGCTTACCTACGAGCAGTACTTC. Amino acids: CASSVVPPGSGLTYEQYF.

The chain links TRBV6-6 to TRBJ2-1; 8 bases align to TRBD2. The CDR3 is made up of 15 amino acids. Germline CDR1 MNHNY, CDR2 SVGAGI (reference sequence). With 5 bases clipped from V and 4 bases from J, the junction kept 7 bases outside the gene matches. In nucleotides, the CDR3 is TGTGCCAGCAGTGAGACTAGCGAGCCGTACAATGAGCAGTTCTTC. Residues: CASSETSEPYNEQFF.

The chain uses TRBV14 and TRBJ2-7; 8 bases agree with TRBD1. The germline CDR1 and CDR2 sequences are SGHDN and FVKESK. The CDR3 is made up of 12 amino acids. Germline trimming cut 8 bases from V and 4 bases from J; bases unmatched to any gene: 4. The CDR3 DNA is TGTGCCAGCGGACAGGGAACGTACGAGCAGTACTTC. Translated: CASGQGTYEQYF.

The chain recombines TRBV6-5 with TRBJ1-2; D may be TRBD1 (6 bases). Trimming shortened V by 5 bases and J by 4 bases, and 17 bases separated the two germline ends. The germline gives CDR1 MNHEY, CDR2 SVGAGI. The CDR3 runs 15 residues. The CDR3 spells CASSLQGPLTYGYTF. In DNA, the CDR3 is TGTGCCAGCAGTCTTCAGGGGCCGTTAACCTATGGCTACACCTTC.

This chain uses TRBV28 with TRBJ2-2, with TRBD2 identical over 14 bases. The germline gives CDR1 MDHEN, CDR2 SYDVKM. The V and J ends lost 6 bases and 7 bases, in that order; junction bases with no gene match: 10. The CDR3 runs to 17 residues. The CDR3 region is CASSPGLAGGAVGELFF. The CDR3 DNA follows: TGTGCCAGCAGCCCTGGACTAGCGGGAGGAGCTGTCGGGGAGCTGTTTTTT.

In this sample, this clone turned up once. The chain links TRBV19 to TRBJ1-5; 8 nucleotides align to TRBD1. The CDR3 contains 16 residues. V dropped 4 bases and J dropped 5; count of bases not matched to a gene: 10. Germline V gene sequence: CDR1 LNHDA, CDR2 SQIVND (reference sequence). The DNA for the CDR3 is TGTGCCAGTAGTAACCTTGACAGGGGAGTATATCAGCCCCAGCATTTT. Amino acids: CASSNLDRGVYQPQHF.

The rearrangement links TRBV14 to TRBJ2-1; no reliable D call. V lost 4 bases and J lost 7, with 8 bases in between. Per the germline V gene, CDR1 is SGHDN and CDR2 is FVKESK. The CDR3 runs to 12 residues. CDR3 amino acids: CASSPTVNEQFF. For the CDR3, the DNA is TGTGCCAGCAGCCCTACTGTTAATGAGCAGTTCTTC.

The chain joins TRBV28 to TRBJ2-1, with D possibly being TRBD1 (5 bases). The CDR3 length is 15 residues. CDR1 MDHEN and CDR2 SYDVKM come from the germline V gene. V lost 6 bases and J lost 0, with 12 bases in between. CDR3 sequence: CASSLTASSYNEQFF. DNA of the CDR3: TGTGCCAGCAGCCTGACAGCGAGCTCCTACAATGAGCAGTTCTTC.

The J gene is TRBJ2-7, the V gene TRBV5-1; D perhaps matches TRBD2 (5 bases). Looked up from germline, CDR1 is SGHRS and CDR2 is YFSETQ. Between the trimmed V and J ends, which lost 5 bases and 2 bases, there was a span of 11 bases. The CDR3 sequence is 13 residues long. The CDR3 DNA reads TGCGCCAGCAGAAAGGACTCAGCCTACGAGCAGTACTTC. This encodes CASRKDSAYEQYF.